This T cell receptor beta chain originates from a study of T cell repertoires in cytomegalovirus infection. Study as a whole: Carrying CMV and the relevant HLA type showed in public TCR beta signatures. Study-wide points: Cumulated frequencies of public TCR beta families served to identify carriers of CMV plus the relevant HLA.

TCRdb analysed the reads with MiXCR anew, one entry per CDR3 protein. In the table there are about 130,000 distinct CDR3 sequences, 7.5% to 9% of which are singletons. This clonotype was counted many times. Its antigen is unidentified. Losses at the gene ends were 10 bases for V and 9 bases for J; bases not matched to a gene: 19. The germline gives CDR1 SNHLY, CDR2 FYNNEI. CDR3 length: 17 residues. Sequenced input: PBMCs. The TCR sequence derives from a human donor in good health (CMV status not recorded). Some clones in this sample may be carry-over from other donors' samples. The chain has TRBV2 and TRBJ2-1; 12 bases are shared with TRBD2. CDR3: CATSSSPSGGAVGEQFF. CDR3 DNA: TGTGCCACAAGCTCCTCCCCTAGCGGGGGGGCCGTCGGTGAGCAGTTCTTC.